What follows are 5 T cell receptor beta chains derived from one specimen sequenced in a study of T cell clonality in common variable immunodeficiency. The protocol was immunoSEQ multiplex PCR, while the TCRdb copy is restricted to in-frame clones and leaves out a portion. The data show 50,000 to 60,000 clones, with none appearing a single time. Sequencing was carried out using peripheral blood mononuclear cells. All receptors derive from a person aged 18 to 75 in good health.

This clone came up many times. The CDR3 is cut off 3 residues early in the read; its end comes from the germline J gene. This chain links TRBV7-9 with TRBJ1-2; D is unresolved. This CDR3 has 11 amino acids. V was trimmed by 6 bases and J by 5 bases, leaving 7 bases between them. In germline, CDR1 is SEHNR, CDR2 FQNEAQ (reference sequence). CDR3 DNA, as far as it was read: TGTGCCAGCAGTTCCGTATATGGC. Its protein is CASSSVYG. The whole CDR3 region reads CASSSVYGYTF.

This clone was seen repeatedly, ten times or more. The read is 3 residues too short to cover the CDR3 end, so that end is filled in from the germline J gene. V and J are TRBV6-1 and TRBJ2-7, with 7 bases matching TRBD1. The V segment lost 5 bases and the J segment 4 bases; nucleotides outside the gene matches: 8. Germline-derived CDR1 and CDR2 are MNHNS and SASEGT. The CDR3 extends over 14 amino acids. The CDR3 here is CASSQGQEIYEQYF. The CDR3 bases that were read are TGTGCCAGCAGTCAAGGACAGGAGATATACGAG.

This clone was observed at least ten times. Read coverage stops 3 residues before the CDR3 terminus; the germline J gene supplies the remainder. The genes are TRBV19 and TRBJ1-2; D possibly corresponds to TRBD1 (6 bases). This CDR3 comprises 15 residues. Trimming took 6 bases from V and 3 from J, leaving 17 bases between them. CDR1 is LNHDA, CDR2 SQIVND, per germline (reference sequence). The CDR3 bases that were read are TGTGCCAGTAGCCCTCGTCCCGGGACATACTATGGC. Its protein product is CASSPRPGTYYG. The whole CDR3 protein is CASSPRPGTYYGYTF.

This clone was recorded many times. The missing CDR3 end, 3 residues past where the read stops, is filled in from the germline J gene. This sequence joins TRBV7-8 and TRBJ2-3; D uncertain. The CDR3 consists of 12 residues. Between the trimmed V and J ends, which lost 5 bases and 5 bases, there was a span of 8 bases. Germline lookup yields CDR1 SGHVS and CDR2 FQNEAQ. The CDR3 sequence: CASSPGLDTQYF. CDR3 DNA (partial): TGTGCCAGCAGCCCCGGGTTAGATACG.

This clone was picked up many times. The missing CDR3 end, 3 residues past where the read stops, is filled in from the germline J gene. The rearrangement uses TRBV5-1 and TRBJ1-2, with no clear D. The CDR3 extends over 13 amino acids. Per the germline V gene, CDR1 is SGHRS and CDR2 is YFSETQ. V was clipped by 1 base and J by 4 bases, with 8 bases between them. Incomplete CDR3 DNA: TGCGCCAGCAGCTTGATGGCCAGCTATGGC. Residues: CASSLMASYG. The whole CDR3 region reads CASSLMASYGYTF. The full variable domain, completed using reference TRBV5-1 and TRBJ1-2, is KAGVTQTPRYLIKTRGQQVTLSCSPISGHRSVSWYQQTPGQGLQFLFEYFSETQRNKGNFPGRFSGRQFSNSRSEMNVSTLELGDSALYLCASSLMASYGYTFGSGTRLTVV.